The source of this T cell receptor (beta chain) is a study of T cell responses to AZD1222 COVID-19 vaccine. The length of the CDR3 is 13 residues. Germline lookup yields CDR1 SGHTA and CDR2 FQGTGA. V was clipped by 5 bases and J by 6 bases, with 13 bases between them. Using immunoSEQ multiplex PCR, the repertoire was profiled, and TCRdb retains in-frame clones only, with some absent. The data show 140,000 to 150,000 clones, about 90% seen once. Of note for this clone: The antigen is not known.

Study-wide findings and caveats: Unmutated variant regions are reportedly targeted by nearly half of spike-specific TCRs. The donors showed a predominance of white British ancestry and of females, with possible underestimation of clonal diversity.

V gene TRBV7-3 combines with J gene TRBJ1-2; D is uncertain. The receptor's source is an adult who received the AZD1222 COVID-19 vaccine. Sequenced here: peripheral blood, sampled 28 days after the second AZD1222 dose. The CDR3 protein is CASSPTAGNGYTF. The CDR3 nucleotides are TGTGCCAGCAGCCCCACGGCGGGGAATGGCTACACCTTC.